This T cell receptor beta chain was obtained from a study of OX40 agonist ivuxolimab in advanced cancers. Study-wide background: The patients received ivuxolimab by intravenous route every 2 weeks at 0.01 to 10 mg/kg. Study-wide results and caveats: Antigen specificity remained undetermined for the expanded peripheral T cells. Low normalized T-cell clonal expansion was additionally recorded for some nonresponders.

The trim removed 1 base at V and 1 base at J, leaving 5 bases unmatched. Germline CDR1 SEHNR, CDR2 FQNEAQ (reference sequence). There are 16 residues in the CDR3. Concerning this clone itself: Its antigen remains unknown.

Profiled with immunoSEQ multiplex PCR; TCRdb holds only in-frame clones, not every one. Of over 95,000 clones in the sample, roughly 95% were seen once. The source material was CD4+ or CD8+ T cells sorted from blood, sampled in a trial of the OX40 agonist ivuxolimab. The V call is TRBV7-9, the J call TRBJ2-3; 7 nucleotides line up with TRBD1. The clonotype comes from an adult with an advanced solid tumor such as melanoma, head and neck, liver or kidney cancer. The CDR3 DNA reads TGTGCCAGCAGCTTAGACGAAGGGACAGGCACAGATACGCAGTATTTT. Translating gives CASSLDEGTGTDTQYF.